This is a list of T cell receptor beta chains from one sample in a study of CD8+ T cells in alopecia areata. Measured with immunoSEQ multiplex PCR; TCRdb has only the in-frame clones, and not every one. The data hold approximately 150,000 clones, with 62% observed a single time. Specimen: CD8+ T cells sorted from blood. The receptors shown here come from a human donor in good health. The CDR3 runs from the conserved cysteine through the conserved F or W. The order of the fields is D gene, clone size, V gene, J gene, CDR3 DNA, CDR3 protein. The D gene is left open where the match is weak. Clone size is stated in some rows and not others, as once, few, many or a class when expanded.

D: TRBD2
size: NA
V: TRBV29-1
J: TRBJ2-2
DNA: TGCAGCGTTGTCAGCGGGAGTGCGTACACCGGGGAGCTGTTTTTT
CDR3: CSVVSGSAYTGELFF

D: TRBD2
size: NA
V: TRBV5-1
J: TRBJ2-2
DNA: TGCGCCAGCAGCACTCGACTAGCGGAAAACACCGGGGAGCTGTTTTTT
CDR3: CASSTRLAENTGELFF

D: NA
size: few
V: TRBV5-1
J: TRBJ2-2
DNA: TGCGCCAGCAGCCTAATCGACCGCGGTGGGGAGCTGTTTTTT
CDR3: CASSLIDRGGELFF

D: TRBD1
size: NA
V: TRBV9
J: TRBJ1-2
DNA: TGTGCCAGCAGCGGAAATCAATTCGGGGACAGGGGCTACTATGGCTACACCTTC
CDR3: CASSGNQFGDRGYYGYTF

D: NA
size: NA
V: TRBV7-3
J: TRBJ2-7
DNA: TGTGCCAGCAGCTTAATAGTGGGTACTGTCCACGAGCAGTACTTC
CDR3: CASSLIVGTVHEQYF

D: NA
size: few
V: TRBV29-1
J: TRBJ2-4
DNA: TGCAGCGGACTAGGGGTGGACAAAAACATTCAGTACTTC
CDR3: CSGLGVDKNIQYF

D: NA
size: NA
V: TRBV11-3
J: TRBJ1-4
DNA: TGTGCCAGCACCATAGGCGTTTCAACTAATGAAAAACTGTTTTTT
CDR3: CASTIGVSTNEKLFF

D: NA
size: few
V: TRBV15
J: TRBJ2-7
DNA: TGTGCCACCAGCAGGGCTAGACTGGACGAGCAGTACTTC
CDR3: CATSRARLDEQYF

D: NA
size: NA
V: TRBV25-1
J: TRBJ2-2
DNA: TGTGCCAGCAGCTGGTCGAACACCGGGGAGCTGTTTTTT
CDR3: CASSWSNTGELFF

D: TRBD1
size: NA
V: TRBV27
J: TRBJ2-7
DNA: TGTGCCAGCAGTTACAGGGGGCTGAGGGAGCAGTACTTC
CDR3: CASSYRGLREQYF

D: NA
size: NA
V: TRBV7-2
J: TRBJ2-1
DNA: TGTGCCAGCAGCTTAGATTCAGGGTTCGAGCAGTTCTTC
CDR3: CASSLDSGFEQFF

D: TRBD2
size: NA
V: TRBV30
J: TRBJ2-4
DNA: TGTGCCTGGAGTGGTCTGAGGGAGGGCGCCAAAAACATTCAGTACTTC
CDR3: CAWSGLREGAKNIQYF

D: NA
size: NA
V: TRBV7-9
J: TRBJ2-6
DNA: TGTGCCAGCAGCTCCCTCCCTGACAGCTCTGGGGCCAACGTCCTGACTTTC
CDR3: CASSSLPDSSGANVLTF

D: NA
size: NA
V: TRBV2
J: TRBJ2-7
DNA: TGTGCCACCGCCATGACAGAAGCCTACGAGCAGTACTTC
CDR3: CATAMTEAYEQYF

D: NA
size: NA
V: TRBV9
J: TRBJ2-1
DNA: TGTGCCAGCAGCGTAAGTGGTCGGAATGAGCAGTTCTTC
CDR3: CASSVSGRNEQFF

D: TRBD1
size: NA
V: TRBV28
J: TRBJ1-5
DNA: TGTGCCAGCAGTGGCCCAGGGTACAGGGGAAATCAGCCCCAGCATTTT
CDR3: CASSGPGYRGNQPQHF

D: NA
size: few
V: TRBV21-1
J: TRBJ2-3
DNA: TGTGCCAGCAGCAAAGTAGGCCACGATACGCAGTATTTT
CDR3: CASSKVGHDTQYF

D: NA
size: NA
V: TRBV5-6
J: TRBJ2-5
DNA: TGTGCCAGCAGCCCCGCGGCGCACCAGACCCAGTACTTC
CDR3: CASSPAAHQTQYF

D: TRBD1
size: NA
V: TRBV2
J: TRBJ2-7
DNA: TGTGCCAGCAGTGGAGGACAGGGGGCGATCGAGCAGTACTTC
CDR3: CASSGGQGAIEQYF

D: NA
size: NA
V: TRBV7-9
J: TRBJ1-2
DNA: TGTGCCAGCAGCATCAAGCTCGGCTATGGCTACACCTTC
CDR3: CASSIKLGYGYTF

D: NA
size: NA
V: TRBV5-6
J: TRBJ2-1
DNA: TGTGCCAGCAGCTTCCCAGGGCTAGTTTCCTACAATGAGCAGTTCTTC
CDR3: CASSFPGLVSYNEQFF

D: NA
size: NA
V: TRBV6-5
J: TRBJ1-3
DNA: TGTGCCAGCACCCAGACAAGCGTTGGAAACACCATATATTTT
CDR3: CASTQTSVGNTIYF

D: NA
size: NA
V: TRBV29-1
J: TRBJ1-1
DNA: TGCAGCGTTGATGGATTCTTTGGGTTAGAGAACACTGAAGCTTTCTTT
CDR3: CSVDGFFGLENTEAFF

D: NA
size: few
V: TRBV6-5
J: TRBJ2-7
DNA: TGTGCCAGCAGTGACGCCGGGACAAACGAGCAGTACTTC
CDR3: CASSDAGTNEQYF

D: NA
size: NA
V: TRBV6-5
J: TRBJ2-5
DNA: TGTGCCAGCAGTTACGGGGCTCAAGAGACCCAGTACTTC
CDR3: CASSYGAQETQYF

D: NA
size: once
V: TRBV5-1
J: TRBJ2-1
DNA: TGCGCCAGCAGCCCGAGGTCTGGTGGCAATGAGCAGTTCTTC
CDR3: CASSPRSGGNEQFF

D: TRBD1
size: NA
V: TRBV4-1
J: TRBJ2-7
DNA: TGCGCCAGCAGCCAAGTTGGGACAGGAGGGACCTACGAGCAGTACTTC
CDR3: CASSQVGTGGTYEQYF

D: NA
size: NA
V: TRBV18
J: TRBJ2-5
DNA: TGTGCCAGCTCACCAGAGGAAGAAACCCAGTACTTC
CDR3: CASSPEEETQYF

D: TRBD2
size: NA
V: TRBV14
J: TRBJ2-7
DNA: TGTGCCAGCAGCCTTGGGTTCGGGCCGGGGGGCGAGCAGTACTTC
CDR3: CASSLGFGPGGEQYF